A selection of T cell receptor beta chains follows, all from one sample in a study of T cell repertoires in cytomegalovirus infection. These receptors have no identified antigens. Via MiXCR, TCRdb re-called the reads, giving one row per CDR3 protein. The sample records roughly 100,000 distinct CDR3 sequences, around 45% being singletons. The sequencing here drew on CD8+ T cells from cultured PBMCs, taken from culture after CMV antigen stimulation. All receptors derive from a human donor in good health (CMV status not recorded). Some clones in this sample may be carry-over from other donors' samples. CDR3s include the opening cysteine and the closing phenylalanine or tryptophan. The D gene is left open where the match is weak. Clone size, where shown, is once, few, many, or a class for clones that have expanded.

j_gene: TRBJ1-2
d_gene: .
v_gene: TRBV19
abundance: .
CDR3nt: TGTGCCAGTAGTTCCGGGACACCTACTGGCTACACCTTC
CDR3aa: CASSSGTPTGYTF

j_gene: TRBJ2-4
d_gene: .
v_gene: TRBV19
abundance: .
CDR3nt: TGTGCCAGTAGCTCACAGGGAGGCGGAAACATTCAGTACTTC
CDR3aa: CASSSQGGGNIQYF

j_gene: TRBJ2-3
d_gene: .
v_gene: TRBV7-6
abundance: few
CDR3nt: TGTGCCTGCTGGACCCCAGGGTCCACAGATACGCAGTATTTT
CDR3aa: CACWTPGSTDTQYF

j_gene: TRBJ2-3
d_gene: .
v_gene: TRBV4-1
abundance: .
CDR3nt: TGCGCCAGCAGCCCCCTCTTTGGCTCAACGACGCAGTATTTT
CDR3aa: CASSPLFGSTTQYF

j_gene: TRBJ2-7
d_gene: TRBD2
v_gene: TRBV19
abundance: .
CDR3nt: TGTGCCAGTAGTTCTAGCGGGGGGGCATACGAGCAGTACTTC
CDR3aa: CASSSSGGAYEQYF

j_gene: TRBJ1-2
d_gene: TRBD1
v_gene: TRBV19
abundance: .
CDR3nt: TGTGCCAGTAACCAGGGGGCCTTCTATGGCTACACCTTC
CDR3aa: CASNQGAFYGYTF

j_gene: TRBJ2-7
d_gene: .
v_gene: TRBV7-8
abundance: few
CDR3nt: TGTGCCAGCAGCTTAGCTCCGGCGGCCTACGAGCAGTACTTC
CDR3aa: CASSLAPAAYEQYF

j_gene: TRBJ2-5
d_gene: .
v_gene: TRBV6-1
abundance: .
CDR3nt: TGTGCCAGTGGGATAGGGAAAGGATCGACCCAGTACTTC
CDR3aa: CASGIGKGSTQYF

j_gene: TRBJ2-1
d_gene: .
v_gene: TRBV7-2
abundance: .
CDR3nt: TGTGCCAGCAGCAAAGGGGGGGGGTTATACAATGAGCAGTTCTTC
CDR3aa: CASSKGGGLYNEQFF

j_gene: TRBJ2-5
d_gene: TRBD2
v_gene: TRBV7-2
abundance: .
CDR3nt: TGTGCCAGCAGCAGTAGCGGGGGGGCTTCGGAGACCCAGTACTTC
CDR3aa: CASSSSGGASETQYF

j_gene: TRBJ2-3
d_gene: TRBD2
v_gene: TRBV9
abundance: .
CDR3nt: TGTGCCAGCAGCTCGACTAGCTTTGGCACAGATACGCAGTATTTT
CDR3aa: CASSSTSFGTDTQYF

j_gene: TRBJ1-5
d_gene: .
v_gene: TRBV7-2
abundance: .
CDR3nt: TGTGCCAGCAGCTTAGCTACGGGAAGCGGTCAGCCCCAGCATTTT
CDR3aa: CASSLATGSGQPQHF

j_gene: TRBJ1-5
d_gene: TRBD1
v_gene: TRBV4-1
abundance: .
CDR3nt: TGCGCCAGCAGCCCAGAGAGACAGGGTGGACAGCCCCAGCATTTT
CDR3aa: CASSPERQGGQPQHF

j_gene: TRBJ2-3
d_gene: .
v_gene: TRBV7-9
abundance: .
CDR3nt: TGTGCCAGCAGCTTACCGCTTACGCAGTATTTT
CDR3aa: CASSLPLTQYF

j_gene: TRBJ2-7
d_gene: .
v_gene: TRBV27
abundance: few
CDR3nt: TGTGCCAGCAGCGGCAGCCCCTCCTACGAGCAGTACTTC
CDR3aa: CASSGSPSYEQYF

j_gene: TRBJ2-3
d_gene: .
v_gene: TRBV12-3/TRBV12-4
abundance: .
CDR3nt: TGTGCCAGCAGTAACCTGGGGGATACGCAGTATTTT
CDR3aa: CASSNLGDTQYF

j_gene: TRBJ2-1
d_gene: .
v_gene: TRBV7-9
abundance: few
CDR3nt: TGTGCCAGCAGCTTCGTTTCCGGGCCGAACAATGAGCAGTTCTTC
CDR3aa: CASSFVSGPNNEQFF

j_gene: TRBJ2-1
d_gene: .
v_gene: TRBV28
abundance: .
CDR3nt: TGTGCCAGCAGCCCGATTGGGGGAGGCTCATACAATGAGCAGTTCTTC
CDR3aa: CASSPIGGGSYNEQFF

j_gene: TRBJ1-1
d_gene: .
v_gene: TRBV5-6
abundance: many
CDR3nt: TGTGCCAGCAGCCCCGTGGGGAGGAGCACTGAAGCTTTCTTT
CDR3aa: CASSPVGRSTEAFF

j_gene: TRBJ1-4
d_gene: .
v_gene: TRBV6-5
abundance: .
CDR3nt: TGTGCCAGCAGTTACTCGTCGGGGGGCGTCGACGAAAAACTGTTTTTT
CDR3aa: CASSYSSGGVDEKLFF

j_gene: TRBJ1-4
d_gene: .
v_gene: TRBV2
abundance: .
CDR3nt: TGTGCCAGCAGTCAAGATGAAAAACTGTTTTTT
CDR3aa: CASSQDEKLFF

j_gene: TRBJ2-7
d_gene: .
v_gene: TRBV27
abundance: few
CDR3nt: TGTGCCAGCAGTCGGGGACTGATCTACGAGCAGTACTTC
CDR3aa: CASSRGLIYEQYF

j_gene: TRBJ2-1
d_gene: TRBD2
v_gene: TRBV2
abundance: .
CDR3nt: TGTGCCAGCAAAGTCCTAGCGGGGACCTACAATGAGCAGTTCTTC
CDR3aa: CASKVLAGTYNEQFF

j_gene: TRBJ2-5
d_gene: TRBD2
v_gene: TRBV2
abundance: once
CDR3nt: TGTGCCAGCAGGGCTACTAGCGGGGGGCAAGAGACCCAGTACTTC
CDR3aa: CASRATSGGQETQYF

j_gene: TRBJ2-1
d_gene: .
v_gene: TRBV7-8
abundance: .
CDR3nt: TGTGCCAGCAGCTTAGTGGGCGTTCCTAACTACAATGAGCAGTTCTTC
CDR3aa: CASSLVGVPNYNEQFF

j_gene: TRBJ1-1
d_gene: TRBD1
v_gene: TRBV27
abundance: few
CDR3nt: TGTGCCAGCAGTTTACCGGACAGGGTCACTGAAGCTTTCTTT
CDR3aa: CASSLPDRVTEAFF

j_gene: TRBJ2-1
d_gene: .
v_gene: TRBV7-9
abundance: few
CDR3nt: TGTGCCAGCAGCTTAGAAGGGAGTAGCTATGAGCAGTTCTTC
CDR3aa: CASSLEGSSYEQFF

j_gene: TRBJ2-4
d_gene: .
v_gene: TRBV19
abundance: once
CDR3nt: TGTGCCAGTAGTATAGTCGGCCGGGAAAACATTCAGTACTTC
CDR3aa: CASSIVGRENIQYF

j_gene: TRBJ1-1
d_gene: .
v_gene: TRBV11-2
abundance: few
CDR3nt: TGTGCCAGCAGCTTAGGGGCCGTTGAAGCTTTCTTT
CDR3aa: CASSLGAVEAFF

j_gene: TRBJ1-3
d_gene: .
v_gene: TRBV7-9
abundance: few
CDR3nt: TGTGCCAGCAGCCCATCAATACGAGACAGGCCTCCCTCTGGAAACACCATATATTTT
CDR3aa: CASSPSIRDRPPSGNTIYF

j_gene: TRBJ1-6
d_gene: .
v_gene: TRBV12-3/TRBV12-4
abundance: .
CDR3nt: TGTGCCAGCAGTTTAGGGCCTGCCGGGACCTATAATTCACCCCTCCACTTT
CDR3aa: CASSLGPAGTYNSPLHF

j_gene: TRBJ2-2
d_gene: TRBD1
v_gene: TRBV7-3
abundance: .
CDR3nt: TGTGCCAGCAGCTCGGGACAGGGGCTCACCGGGGAGCTGTTTTTT
CDR3aa: CASSSGQGLTGELFF

j_gene: TRBJ1-3
d_gene: .
v_gene: TRBV7-2
abundance: .
CDR3nt: TGTGCCAGCAGCTTTTCGACAGGATCTGGAAACACCATATATTTT
CDR3aa: CASSFSTGSGNTIYF

j_gene: TRBJ1-1
d_gene: .
v_gene: TRBV7-9
abundance: .
CDR3nt: TGTGCCAGCAGGGGGGCCAATGAAGCTTTCTTT
CDR3aa: CASRGANEAFF

j_gene: TRBJ2-7
d_gene: .
v_gene: TRBV6-5
abundance: .
CDR3nt: TGTGCCAGCAGTTCCCTCGGTCAGCACTACGAGCAGTACTTC
CDR3aa: CASSSLGQHYEQYF

j_gene: TRBJ2-1
d_gene: TRBD1
v_gene: TRBV5-5
abundance: .
CDR3nt: TGTGCCAGCAGCTGGGCCGGGACAGGGAATGAGCAGTTCTTC
CDR3aa: CASSWAGTGNEQFF

j_gene: TRBJ2-1
d_gene: .
v_gene: TRBV7-9
abundance: .
CDR3nt: TGTGCCAGCAGGGTGGGCTTCAATGAGCAGTTCTTC
CDR3aa: CASRVGFNEQFF

j_gene: TRBJ2-7
d_gene: TRBD2
v_gene: TRBV7-6
abundance: few
CDR3nt: TGTGCCAGCAGCTTGGACACTAGCGGGGTGGGAGAGCAGTACTTC
CDR3aa: CASSLDTSGVGEQYF

j_gene: TRBJ2-1
d_gene: TRBD2
v_gene: TRBV20-1
abundance: .
CDR3nt: TGCAGTGCTACCTCGAGGGAGCGGGGGTGGAATGAGCAGTTCTTC
CDR3aa: CSATSRERGWNEQFF

j_gene: TRBJ1-1
d_gene: .
v_gene: TRBV27
abundance: .
CDR3nt: TGTGCCAGCACAGACCAGAACACTGAAGCTTTCTTT
CDR3aa: CASTDQNTEAFF

j_gene: TRBJ2-3
d_gene: TRBD1
v_gene: TRBV5-6
abundance: many
CDR3nt: TGTGCCAGCAGCTGGGGACAGGGGCAAGATACGCAGTATTTT
CDR3aa: CASSWGQGQDTQYF

j_gene: TRBJ1-1
d_gene: .
v_gene: TRBV7-6
abundance: .
CDR3nt: TGTGCCAGCAGCTTAGGAGCAATGGGTTATTCGGGGCCGTCGGAAGCTTTCTTT
CDR3aa: CASSLGAMGYSGPSEAFF

j_gene: TRBJ1-5
d_gene: .
v_gene: TRBV3-1
abundance: .
CDR3nt: TGTGCCAGCAGCCAGGGTGCGGAACAGCCCCAGCATTTT
CDR3aa: CASSQGAEQPQHF

j_gene: TRBJ1-1
d_gene: .
v_gene: TRBV6-1
abundance: .
CDR3nt: TGTGCCAGCAGTGAATTATTGTTGGTTACTGAAGCTTTCTTT
CDR3aa: CASSELLLVTEAFF

j_gene: TRBJ2-5
d_gene: TRBD1
v_gene: TRBV28
abundance: many
CDR3nt: TGTGCCAGCAGTTTAGGGTTGGGACAGCAAGAGACCCAGTACTTC
CDR3aa: CASSLGLGQQETQYF

j_gene: TRBJ1-1
d_gene: TRBD1
v_gene: TRBV7-9
abundance: .
CDR3nt: TGTGCCAGCAGCTTCCCGGGACAGGGGTTCATGAACACTGAAGCTTTCTTT
CDR3aa: CASSFPGQGFMNTEAFF

j_gene: TRBJ2-2
d_gene: .
v_gene: TRBV11-1
abundance: many
CDR3nt: TGTGCCAGCAGCTTAGGGCTGGACGGGGAGCTGTTTTTT
CDR3aa: CASSLGLDGELFF